The 17 T cell receptor beta chains below were found in one sample sequenced in a study of T-cell memory formation after mild COVID-19. Each CDR3 protein gets one entry after TCRdb re-called the 5' RACE reads with MiXCR. This table has 350,000 to 400,000 distinct CDR3 sequences, approximately 15% appearing once. Input material: PBMCs or a T cell subset sorted from them (not recorded which). Receptors were obtained from a man younger than 30 who had mild COVID-19 (a few samples of this study predate the infection). Cell type and time point are not known.

This clonotype has only a few counts. The chain couples TRBV11-2 to TRBJ2-5; 11 positions match TRBD1. Per germline, CDR1 SGHAT and CDR2 FQNNGV. CDR3 size: 15 residues. Losses at the gene ends were 4 bases for V and 4 bases for J; bases not matched to a gene: 5. The CDR3 DNA follows: TGTGCCAGCAGCTCCCGGACAGGGGGCCCAGAGACCCAGTACTTC. Residues: CASSSRTGGPETQYF.

There are a few counts of this clonotype. The chain joins TRBV6-1 to TRBJ1-1, with 8 bases matching TRBD1. The V segment lost 6 bases and the J segment 4 bases; nucleotides outside the gene matches: 10. The CDR3 has 15 amino acids. The V gene's germline CDR1 is MNHNS and CDR2 SASEGT. CDR3 region: CASSTQGAQGTEAFF. The CDR3 nucleotides read TGTGCCAGCAGCACGCAGGGGGCGCAGGGCACTGAAGCTTTCTTT.

The J gene is TRBJ2-5, the V gene TRBV4-3; D is unresolved. There are 14 residues in the CDR3. The V gene's germline CDR1 is LGHNA and CDR2 YSLEER. The V and J ends lost 1 base and 4 bases respectively, with 10 bases between them. The CDR3 sequence is CASSQGVDRETQYF. The CDR3 DNA follows: TGCGCCAGCAGCCAAGGGGTAGATCGAGAGACCCAGTACTTC.

This clonotype was counted between two and nine times. V is TRBV20-1 and J is TRBJ2-5, with 8 bases identical to TRBD2. The CDR3 has 14 amino acids. Trimming took 2 bases from V and 4 from J; bases not matched to a gene: 6. The germline gives CDR1 DFQATT, CDR2 SNEGSKA (reference sequence). CDR3 sequence (DNA): TGCAGTGCTAGATCCGGGGGGGCTGGAGAGACCCAGTACTTC. Residues: CSARSGGAGETQYF.

Ten or more counts support this clonotype. J is TRBJ1-2 and V is TRBV7-2; 9 bases align to TRBD1. Trimming cost V 5 bases and J 3 bases; bases outside gene matches: 1. This CDR3 has 13 residues. Germline V gives CDR1 SGHTA, CDR2 FQGNSA. CDR3 nucleotides: TGTGCCAGCAGCACAGGGGGCTACTATGGCTACACCTTC. Its translation: CASSTGGYYGYTF.

In DNA, the CDR3 is TGTGCCATCAGTGAGTCCTGGGGTGACGAGACCCAGTACTTC. It translates to CAISESWGDETQYF. This sequence joins TRBV10-3 and TRBJ2-5; D is uncertain. Trimming left V 0 bases short and J 5 bases short, with 10 bases between. Germline V gene lookup returns CDR1 ENHRY and CDR2 SYGVKD. The CDR3 length is 14 residues.

The chain employs TRBV7-9 and TRBJ2-3; D possibly corresponds to TRBD2 (5 bases). Per the germline V gene, CDR1 is SEHNR and CDR2 is FQNEAQ (reference sequence). V shed 5 bases and J shed 2 bases, with 14 bases lying between them. The CDR3 runs 15 residues. CDR3 amino acids: CASSPAGVYTDTQYF. The DNA of the CDR3 is TGTGCCAGCAGCCCTGCCGGGGTATACACAGATACGCAGTATTTT.

The V gene is TRBV4-1, the J gene TRBJ1-1; D remains unclear. The CDR3 covers 14 residues. V was pared by 3 bases and J by 0 bases, with 8 bases between. From germline, CDR1 is MGHRA and CDR2 YSYEKL. The CDR3 protein is CASSHLSLNTEAFF. The DNA of the CDR3 is TGCGCCAGCAGCCACCTTTCCTTGAACACTGAAGCTTTCTTT.

The sample holds many counts of this clonotype. The chain combines TRBV7-9 with TRBJ2-5; D unresolved. This CDR3 contains 14 residues. The V end was cut by 4 bases, the J end by 0 bases, with 9 bases between. The V gene's germline CDR1 is SEHNR and CDR2 FQNEAQ (reference sequence). As DNA, the CDR3 is TGTGCCAGCAGCTGGGCAGGATACCAAGAGACCCAGTACTTC. This encodes CASSWAGYQETQYF.

The sample holds a few counts of this clonotype. The chain is built from TRBV10-3 and TRBJ1-1, with D tentatively TRBD1 (5 bases). V gave up 11 bases and J gave up 4 bases, with 17 bases separating them. Germline V CDR1 and CDR2: ENHRY, SYGVKD. The CDR3 sequence is 13 residues long. CDR3 in amino acids: CASWGGLGTEAFF. The CDR3 nucleotides read TGTGCCTCCTGGGGGGGATTAGGCACTGAAGCTTTCTTT.

This clonotype was seen a handful of times. The chain uses TRBV7-9 and TRBJ2-3; the match to TRBD1 covers 9 bases. The germline V gene encodes CDR1 SEHNR and CDR2 FQNEAQ (reference sequence). The CDR3 is made up of 16 amino acids. Trimming cost V 5 bases and J 5 bases; bases outside gene matches: 11. The CDR3 sequence is CASSPNRGRVVDTQYF. The CDR3 DNA reads as TGTGCCAGCAGCCCCAACAGGGGGCGAGTAGTAGATACGCAGTATTTT.

This chain uses TRBV2 with TRBJ2-7; 9 bases align to TRBD1. The CDR3 runs 12 residues. Germline V gives CDR1 SNHLY, CDR2 FYNNEI. The CDR3 DNA is TGTGCCGGAGGGACAGGGAACTACGGGCAGTACGTC. Translation: CAGGTGNYGQYV.

The chain combines TRBV6-5 with TRBJ2-5; 7 bases are a match to TRBD2. J lost 6 bases, V lost 4 bases, and 8 bases had no gene match. The CDR3 has 14 residues. From germline, CDR1 is MNHEY and CDR2 SVGAGI. CDR3 bases: TGTGCCAGCAGTTCGGGACCAGCGGGAAAGACCCAGTACTTC. Translation gives CASSSGPAGKTQYF.

The sample holds a few counts of this clonotype. The CDR3 spells CSARRPAGTGNTIYF. The CDR3 DNA reads as TGCAGTGCTAGGAGACCGGCAGGGACTGGAAACACCATATATTTT. The chain combines TRBV20-1 with TRBJ1-3; D may be TRBD1 (5 bases). The CDR3 has 15 amino acids. V was clipped by 3 bases and J by 2 bases, with 14 bases between them. Germline V CDR1 and CDR2: DFQATT, SNEGSKA (reference sequence).

The chain is built from TRBV9 and TRBJ2-7; 7 bases align to TRBD1. Germline values: CDR1 SGDLS, CDR2 YYNGEE. The CDR3 totals 16 residues. The V gene end was trimmed by 4 bases and the J gene end by 0 bases; junction bases not matched to a gene: 10. The CDR3 DNA reads TGTGCCAGCAGCCCACTGGGACAGAGCCCCTCCTACGAGCAGTACTTC. It codes for CASSPLGQSPSYEQYF.

This clonotype was found many times. The chain joins TRBV12-3 or TRBV12-4 to TRBJ1-4; D gene uncertain. The CDR3 has 14 residues. V lost 6 bases and J lost 11, with 19 bases in between. CDR3 protein: CASRLGAAVEKLFF. In nucleotides, the CDR3 is TGTGCCAGCAGACTGGGAGCCGCCGTGGAGAAACTGTTTTTT.

The chain couples TRBV5-4 to TRBJ2-7, with D unclear. This CDR3 has 13 amino acids. V was cut by 0 bases and J by 5 bases, with 9 bases left in between. Germline CDR1 is SGHNT and CDR2 is YYREEE (reference sequence). The CDR3 DNA follows: TGTGCCAGCAGCTTGGACCCCACTGACGAGCAGTACTTC. This translates into CASSLDPTDEQYF.